A selection of T cell receptor beta chains follows, all from one sample in a study of glioma-infiltrating T cells. From the multiplex PCR reads, TCRdb called clonotypes with MiXCR, one entry per CDR3 protein. The table records 400,000 or so distinct CDR3 sequences, about 40% of them present only once. Sequenced sample: glioma tissue, nonneoplastic brain tissue, or PBMCs (not recorded which). All receptors derive from a human donor with low-grade glioma or glioblastoma, undergoing nonglioma brain surgery, or in good health (not recorded which). Each CDR3 is given with its conserved first and last residue.

>TRBJ1-3|TRBV4-1
CASSQGVQGPSGNTIYF
>TRBJ1-5|TRBV20-1
CSATDRGHQPQHF
>TRBJ1-1|TRBV7-2
CASTIGVGTEAFF
>TRBJ1-2|TRBV6-5
CASSYSTTDVYTF
>TRBJ1-2|TRBV28
CASRLQTGGYGYTF
>TRBJ2-1|TRBV20-1
CSARDWSSGSRAEQFF
>TRBJ1-6|TRBV5-1
CASSPRQGQWNSPLHF
>TRBJ1-4|TRBV4-3
CASSPRGAQGTNEKLFF
>TRBJ2-7|TRBV4-2
CASSPQVSYEQYF
>TRBJ2-1|TRBV20-1
CSARSLAGTGNEQFF
>TRBJ2-3|TRBV29-1
CSSQGFDTDTQYF
>TRBJ2-1|TRBV4-1
CASSQGYTGNEQFF
>TRBJ2-4|TRBV7-2
CASTYEGGNIQYF
>TRBJ2-1|TRBV20-1
CNATSTSGRTYYNEQFF
>TRBJ2-7|TRBV7-2
CASTLQGDEQYF
>TRBJ2-1|TRBV4-2
CASSQGLLSSYNEQFF
>TRBJ2-1|TRBV28
CASRGTSPHEQFF
>TRBJ2-3|TRBV5-4
CASSSQRGTDTQYF
>TRBJ2-7|TRBV7-2
CASSLLGGRNYEQYF
>TRBJ2-7|TRBV7-2
CASSLDRTNTYEQYF
>TRBJ1-2|TRBV20-1
CSASAPGQGRYTF
>TRBJ1-2|TRBV27
CASSARHGIGYTF
>TRBJ2-1|TRBV19
CASSIAGASSYNEQFF
>TRBJ1-1|TRBV5-1
CASSSTNGLSTEAFF
>TRBJ2-1|TRBV18
CASSPTTVAVTEQFF
>TRBJ1-4|TRBV15
CATSPVAGEKLFF
>TRBJ1-2|TRBV28
CASSPPNRNYGYTF
>TRBJ2-3|TRBV7-9
CASSSYQADTQYF
>TRBJ2-7|TRBV4-1
CASARSGRGSYEQYF
>TRBJ2-3|TRBV28
CASSFLALLTDTQYF
>TRBJ1-2|TRBV4-1
CASSQDHNYGYTF
>TRBJ2-5|TRBV28
CASQHFSGSKETQYF
>TRBJ1-6|TRBV28
CASTFPRGVDNSPLHF
>TRBJ2-5|TRBV7-6
CASSSNRDRQYQETQYF
>TRBJ2-1|TRBV29-1
CSVEGGRTSYNEQFF
>TRBJ1-2|TRBV27
CASSPRTGRTGYTF
>TRBJ2-7|TRBV6-1
CASSLGQGFHEQYF
>TRBJ2-5|TRBV19
CASSLRGQETQYF
>TRBJ2-7|TRBV6-1
CASRPLVGSYEQYF
>TRBJ2-1|TRBV6-2/TRBV6-3
CASSYSRGPRRNEQFF
>TRBJ1-3|TRBV5-1
CASSLYGISGNTIYF
>TRBJ2-3|TRBV27
CASSFGGRAMDTQYF